A single sample gave rise to the 23 T cell receptor beta chains below, sequenced in a study of T-cell memory formation after mild COVID-19. MiXCR, applied by TCRdb to the 5' RACE reads, yields one record per CDR3 protein. The table lists roughly 40,000 distinct CDR3 sequences, 7.3% of them singletons. The sequenced sample consisted of PBMCs or a T cell subset sorted from them (not recorded which). These receptors came from a young man who had mild COVID-19 (a few samples of this study predate the infection). Cell type and time point are not known.

This chain's CDR3 is CASSHRDRYYGYTF. CDR3 nucleotide sequence: TGTGCCAGCAGCCACCGGGACCGGTACTATGGCTACACCTTC. This chain uses TRBV3-1 with TRBJ1-2, with a possible D match to TRBD1 (5 bases). Germline loops: CDR1 LGHDT, CDR2 YNNKEL (reference sequence). The length of the CDR3 is 14 residues. V lost 3 bases, J lost 3 bases, and 11 bases lay in between.

The CDR3 DNA reads as TGTGCCAGCAGCCCACCCGGGACAGCGAACACTGAAGCTTTCTTT. It specifies CASSPPGTANTEAFF. The V and J genes are TRBV9 and TRBJ1-1, with 7 bases matching TRBD1. Unmatched junction bases numbered 7, after V lost 4 bases and J lost 1 base. CDR3 size: 15 residues. CDR1 is SGDLS, CDR2 YYNGEE, per germline. The full variable domain, with the rest looked up from reference TRBV9 and TRBJ1-1, is DSGVTQTPKHLITATGQRVTLRCSPRSGDLSVYWYQQSLDQGLQFLIQYYNGEERAKGNILERFSAQQFPDLHSELNLSSLELGDSALYFCASSPPGTANTEAFFGQGTRLTVV.

The rearrangement links TRBV10-3 to TRBJ2-5; 13 positions match TRBD2. The ends lost 5 bases at V and 4 bases at J; junction bases unmatched: 10. The CDR3 loop spans 17 amino acids. Germline V gives CDR1 ENHRY, CDR2 SYGVKD. CDR3 sequence (DNA): TGTGCCATCAGTCAACTAGCGGGGGGGCCCGCGGCAGAGACCCAGTACTTC. This gives the protein CAISQLAGGPAAETQYF.

V usage is TRBV5-1 and J usage is TRBJ1-2; D remains ambiguous. Germline V gene lookup returns CDR1 SGHRS and CDR2 YFSETQ. V was shortened by 2 bases and J by 0 bases, with 8 bases between the two germline ends. The CDR3 loop spans 14 amino acids. CDR3 in DNA: TGCGCCAGCAGCTTTGAGGACGCTAACTATGGCTACACCTTC. Protein product: CASSFEDANYGYTF.

This clonotype was found many times. V is TRBV29-1 and J is TRBJ2-5, with 9 bases fitting TRBD1. The CDR3 extends over 12 amino acids. The germline V gene encodes CDR1 SQVTM and CDR2 ANQGSEA. V was clipped by 6 bases and J by 5 bases; unmatched bases: 4. CDR3 region: CSVGQGLETQYF. The CDR3 nucleotides are TGCAGCGTGGGACAGGGTCTTGAGACCCAGTACTTC. Based on the CDR3 plus reference TRBV29-1 and TRBJ2-5, the full variable domain is SAVISQKPSRDICQRGTSLTIQCQVDSQVTMMFWYRQQPGQSLTLIATANQGSEATYESGFVIDKFPISRPNLTFSTLTVSNMSPEDSSIYLCSVGQGLETQYFGPGTRLLVL.

The chain uses TRBV10-2 and TRBJ1-1; TRBD1 might be the D (6 bases). The CDR3 runs 15 residues. V was shortened by 2 bases and J by 4 bases, with 14 bases between the two germline ends. Germline CDR1 and CDR2: WSHSY and SAAADI. Here the CDR3 DNA reads TGCGCCAGCAGTGAGCCCCGATGGACAGCCACTGAAGCTTTCTTT. Its protein is CASSEPRWTATEAFF.

This clonotype was counted only a few times. The chain joins TRBV6-5 to TRBJ1-2; 12 bases line up with TRBD1. V lost 4 bases and J lost 6; bases outside the gene matches: 6. The CDR3 is made up of 15 amino acids. In germline, CDR1 is MNHEY, CDR2 SVGAGI. CDR3 protein: CASSWDRGLENGYTF. The DNA of the CDR3 is TGTGCCAGCAGTTGGGACAGGGGGCTGGAAAATGGCTACACCTTC.

The chain joins TRBV27 to TRBJ2-7; TRBD2 agrees at 7 bases. V lost 5 bases and J lost 2; bases outside the gene matches: 6. The CDR3 extends over 14 amino acids. Germline assignment: CDR1 MNHEY and CDR2 SMNVEV (reference sequence). CDR3 protein: CASSPTGGPYEQYF. CDR3 DNA sequence: TGTGCCAGCAGTCCGACGGGGGGACCCTACGAGCAGTACTTC.

The chain has TRBV4-3 and TRBJ2-2; 15 nucleotides agree with TRBD2. The germline CDR1 and CDR2 sequences are LGHNA and YSLEER. The CDR3 consists of 20 residues. Germline trimming cut 0 bases from V and 5 bases from J; bases unmatched to any gene: 10. Here the CDR3 DNA reads TGCGCCAGCAGCCAAGATCTGGGACTAGCGGGGGGCCTCCCAACCGGGGAGCTGTTTTTT. Translation: CASSQDLGLAGGLPTGELFF.

At least ten counts were recorded for this clonotype. This chain connects TRBV12-3 or TRBV12-4 to TRBJ1-5, with D uncertain. The V end lost 3 bases, the J end lost 0 bases, and 6 bases lay between the germline ends. This CDR3 is 14 amino acids long. CDR3 region: CASSFRTSNQPQHF. CDR3 nucleotide sequence: TGTGCCAGCAGTTTCAGGACTAGCAATCAGCCCCAGCATTTT.

V gene TRBV20-1 combines with J gene TRBJ2-5, with 9 bases lining up with TRBD1. Per the germline V gene, CDR1 is DFQATT and CDR2 is SNEGSKA (reference sequence). Trimming removed 6 bases from V and 4 bases from J; junction bases left unmatched: 9. The CDR3 is 14 residues long. CDR3 coding DNA: TGCAGTGCCCTTCTCGACAGGGGGGGAGAGACCCAGTACTTC. Translated: CSALLDRGGETQYF.

This chain connects TRBV6-1 to TRBJ1-5, with 9 bases that match TRBD1. Germline CDR1 reads MNHNS; CDR2 reads SASEGT. V lost 6 bases and J lost 7; bases outside the gene matches: 10. This CDR3 contains 15 residues. The CDR3 region has the DNA TGTGCCAGCAGAGCACAGGGGGCGCGCGGCCAGCCCCAGCATTTT. Amino acids: CASRAQGARGQPQHF.

This clonotype was seen more than once but under ten times. The chain couples TRBV2 to TRBJ2-1; 9 nucleotides match TRBD1. CDR3 length: 16 amino acids. CDR1 SNHLY and CDR2 FYNNEI come from the germline V gene. The ends lost 8 bases at V and 1 base at J; junction bases unmatched: 9. CDR3 DNA: TGTGCCAGCCCGACCTTAGGGACAGGGTCCTACAATGAGCAGTTCTTC. Encoded protein: CASPTLGTGSYNEQFF.

This clonotype was detected ten times or more. The J gene is TRBJ2-3, the V gene TRBV5-1; perhaps TRBD2 as D (5 bases). The length of the CDR3 is 13 residues. V lost 3 bases and J lost 4, with 9 bases in between. Per germline, CDR1 SGHRS and CDR2 YFSETQ. The CDR3 DNA sequence: TGCGCCAGCAGCTCCGAGGGAGCAGATACGCAGTATTTT. It encodes CASSSEGADTQYF.

This chain connects TRBV4-1 to TRBJ2-7; D uncertain. The length of the CDR3 is 13 residues. CDR1 MGHRA and CDR2 YSYEKL come from the germline V gene. V lost 8 bases and J 0 bases, leaving 11 bases between the germline ends. CDR3 sequence (DNA): TGCGCCAGCGAACGTAGGAGCTCCTACGAGCAGTACTTC. It codes for CASERRSSYEQYF.

This clonotype was counted a few times. The rearrangement uses TRBV20-1 and TRBJ1-4; the match to TRBD1 covers 9 bases. The CDR3 consists of 14 residues. V lost 2 bases and J lost 5; bases outside the gene matches: 3. Germline CDR1 DFQATT, CDR2 SNEGSKA (reference sequence). In nucleotides, the CDR3 is TGCAGTGCTAGACCCGGACAGGGGAATGAAAAACTGTTTTTT. Amino acids: CSARPGQGNEKLFF.

A few counts support this clonotype. V is TRBV3-1 and J is TRBJ1-1; possibly TRBD1 for D (6 bases). Trimming shortened V by 0 bases and J by 4 bases, and 9 bases separated the two germline ends. This CDR3 has 14 amino acids. CDR1 and CDR2 from the germline V gene are LGHDT and YNNKEL (reference sequence). The CDR3: CASSQDPGVTEAFF. The CDR3 DNA reads as TGTGCCAGCAGCCAAGATCCAGGGGTCACTGAAGCTTTCTTT.

The chain employs TRBV28 and TRBJ2-5, with D perhaps TRBD1 (5 bases). Trimming cost V 8 bases and J 0 bases, with 13 bases left between them. Germline CDR1 MDHEN, CDR2 SYDVKM. The CDR3 length is 14 residues. The CDR3 here is CASGIRTYQETQYF. The CDR3 DNA sequence: TGTGCCAGCGGTATCCGGACATACCAAGAGACCCAGTACTTC.

This chain uses TRBV20-1 with TRBJ2-1; TRBD2 aligns across 8 bases. This CDR3 has 17 amino acids. V shed 3 bases, J shed 2 bases, and the junction held 12 bases outside the gene matches. Germline loops: CDR1 DFQATT, CDR2 SNEGSKA (reference sequence). In DNA form, the CDR3 reads TGCAGTGCTAGGGCCCAGCGGGGGTTCAGGCCCTACAATGAGCAGTTCTTC. Its protein is CSARAQRGFRPYNEQFF.

This clonotype was counted only a few times. The chain's CDR3 is CASRQDQTGELFF. In DNA, the CDR3 is TGTGCCAGCAGACAAGACCAGACCGGGGAGCTGTTTTTT. The rearrangement uses TRBV12-3 or TRBV12-4 and TRBJ2-2; D call uncertain. This CDR3 contains 13 residues. The V gene lost 6 bases and the J gene lost 5 bases, with 10 bases spanning the gap.

The chain carries TRBV5-6 and TRBJ2-7; D is perhaps TRBD2 (7 bases). Between the trimmed V and J ends, which lost 3 bases and 9 bases, there was a span of 19 bases. The CDR3 is 14 amino acids. Per germline, CDR1 SGHDT and CDR2 YYEEEE. In DNA, the CDR3 is TGTGCCAGCAGCTATCGGTCGGGGGGCGCCATGCAGTACGTC. This encodes CASSYRSGGAMQYV.

The rearrangement links TRBV10-3 to TRBJ2-3, with a possible D match to TRBD2 (5 bases). Germline CDR1 ENHRY, CDR2 SYGVKD. Trimming shortened V by 8 bases and J by 2 bases, and 11 bases separated the two germline ends. This CDR3 contains 13 residues. CDR3 in DNA: TGTGCCATCGCGCTGAGGGACACAGATACGCAGTATTTT. This sequence encodes CAIALRDTDTQYF.

Concerning this clonotype itself: The junction and the germline gene differ at one end; a read error may be behind it. V usage is TRBV6-6 and J usage is TRBJ1-5; D uncertain. CDR1 and CDR2 from the germline V gene are MNHNY and SVGAGI (reference sequence). CDR3 size: 14 residues. The CDR3 here is CASSPSDSNHPQHF. The DNA of the CDR3 is TGTGCCAGCAGCCCCAGCGATAGCAATCATCCCCAGCATTTT.